This TCR beta chain stems from a study of cytomegalovirus exposure and HLA in healthy donors. Study-level results: Association of fewer than 20,000 TCR beta sequences with HLA alleles was found at 0.05 false discovery rate in a later analysis. Analysis was carried out at a later point, and it linked a missense DCLRE1C variant to TCR beta V- and J-gene trimming. Analysis was performed later, and it showed HLA-associated TCR beta chains to be more clonally expanded than equally common others.

CDR3 length equals 14 residues. Germline V lookup: CDR1 GTSNPN, CDR2 SVGIG (reference sequence). V lost 3 bases to trimming and J lost 2 bases, with 13 bases between them. PCR primers comprised 60 Vbeta and 13 Jbeta primers. Authors' analysis steps: Later reanalysis found approximately 76 million unique TCR beta chains, some 10 million of them shared. The data were produced by immunoSEQ multiplex PCR, yet TCRdb's version contains in-frame clones alone and is incomplete. For V, J and clone size, that table is used; D and trimming come from the DNA. The sample holds about 160,000 clones, around four fifths seen once. About this clone itself: Its specificity is unknown.

V and J are TRBV30 and TRBJ1-1, with a weak D call TRBD1 (6 bases). The TCR comes from a man aged 25 to 45 in good health and CMV-seronegative. The specimen sequenced was PBMCs. DNA for the CDR3: TGTGCCTGGAGCCCCGACAGGCAAAACACTGAAGCTTTCTTT. Its translation: CAWSPDRQNTEAFF.